The entry that follows covers one T cell receptor (beta chain) sequence. Within its sample, this clonotype is medium-sized (0.01 to 0.1%). The target of this receptor is not known. Per-nucleotide qualities are absent, and no much larger clonotype sits a single base away. The CDR3, from cysteine to phenylalanine, totals 13 residues. Kept here is only the CDR3 DNA, which spans 39 bases and is read in frame from base 1. V gives up 2 bases and J gives up 5 bases, and the segment between their germline ends measures 6 bases. The germline V gene encodes CDR1 MNHNY and CDR2 SVGAGI (reference sequence). Genomic DNA extracted from blood, in amounts of roughly 220-550 ng, served as the starting material for amplifying TRB repertoires. These data belong to a study of T and B cells in COVID-19 patients (TCRdb year 2020). With regard to the full study: Using TRB and IGH repertoire sequencing of peripheral blood, the study characterized adaptive immunity in COVID-19 patients who had active infection or had recovered. A recovered cohort comprised roughly 18 patients contributing about 20 samples, mostly after mild to moderate COVID-19 managed as outpatients. The recovered cohort had a median age of about 34 years, compared with 67 years in the active-infection cohort. Critical illness requiring mechanical ventilation or ECMO was present in about 65% of the 20 patients in the active-infection cohort. Of the roughly 21 patients in the active-infection cohort, some 17 had comorbidities associated with unfavorable COVID-19 outcome. Over 7.5 million TCR sequences were analysed from a TCR and BCR sequence repository that comprised fewer than 45 patients and 65 to 75 time points. Two patients belonged to both the recovered and active cohorts because samples were available from active disease and after recovery. An age-matched reference group of roughly 38 healthy donors negative for COVID-19 antibodies served as the comparison for repertoire analyses. As many as 9 follow-up blood samples were collected from each patient, and in some individuals these samples spanned different disease stages.

Results and caveats for the whole study, not just this receptor: Specific T cell subsets (CD4+/Treg/CD8+) and sorted SARS-CoV-2-responsive or tetramer+ T cells had not yet been sequenced, and these experiments were ongoing. The reported TCR clusters were stated to require prospective validation before clinical use. Blood samples obtained from mildly ill patients during symptoms, as well as early samples obtained from severe cases, were available only in scarce numbers. A total of 2,000 to 2,500 TCR clusters were exclusive to the recovered cohort, and 31 of those clusters were low-pGen clusters. The size of the cohort was considered insufficient for assessing HLA contributions to COVID-19 susceptibility or severity. In patients with COVID-19, the usage of TRBV/TRBJ genes was reported to be strongly skewed. In active COVID-19, TRB repertoires were highly clonal, while at recovery, diversity and richness increased above the levels seen in healthy donors.

For sequencing, an Illumina MiSeq was employed. TRB rearrangements were amplified by multiplex PCR with BIOMED2 TRB-A/B primer pools. Two consecutive PCRs added Illumina-compatible adapters and 7-nucleotide sample barcodes to the amplicons. All library PCRs used Phusion HS II polymerase. The amplicons were purified from gel with the NucleoSpin Gel and PCR Clean-up kit, measured on Qubit, and combined at roughly 4.4 nM. The quality of the amplicon pool was checked on an Agilent 2100 Bioanalyzer prior to Illumina next-generation sequencing. The source study handled its data this way. MiXCR 3.0.8 with the default MiXCR reference library was used to annotate TRB rearrangements. Non-productive reads and sequences with fewer than 2 reads were removed, and every unique CDR3 nucleotide sequence was treated as one clone. R 3.5.1 was used to calculate clonality, diversity, richness and V-J gene usage. GLIPH2 was used to cluster TCRs by CDR3 similarity, and OLGA was used to calculate generation probabilities. Only GLIPH2 clusters with at least four unique TCR clonotypes present in at least three individuals were retained. Starting from the raw public reads, TCRdb applied fastp trimming at Q25, assembled clones with MiXCR and retained in-frame beta chains. Every entry covers one CDR3 protein and lists the most common genes and DNA from its rows. Here the V and J calls rest on TCRdb's processing, not on the authors' analysis. This sample gives roughly 5,100 distinct CDR3 sequences in total; around a fifth of them show up just once. The ten largest make up over 3% of the sample.

The clonotype was recovered from a human donor with active COVID-19. The sequencing input was blood. The chain employs TRBV6-6 and TRBJ1-4, with the D gene too uncertain to name. The nucleotide sequence reads TGTGCCAGCAGTTACGACGGGAATGAAAAACTGTTTTTT. Translated, this gives CASSYDGNEKLFF.